This T cell receptor (beta chain) comes out of a study of post-analysis software for immune sequencing data. Study at large: The disease courses spanned relapsing-remitting, secondary progressive and progressive-relapsing forms of multiple sclerosis.

Germline CDR1 reads LNHNV; CDR2 reads YYDKDF (reference sequence). Trimming removed 5 bases from V and 11 bases from J; junction bases left unmatched: 14. The CDR3 is 15 amino acids. TCR beta libraries were prepared from cDNA with unique molecular identifiers. TCRdb reprocessed the PCR reads with MiXCR, giving one entry per CDR3 protein. Of around 710,000 distinct CDR3 sequences listed, approximately 44% were seen once; the top ten hold over 4.5%. This clonotype was observed once. Its antigen is still unknown. Regarding the study as a whole: Normalized Chao1 diversity was significantly reduced in patients versus controls. With F measure, samples from one preparation batch clustered together strongly. Comparison of patients with controls showed roughly five TRBV segments more frequent in patients, TRBV5-6, TRBV5-1 and TRBV20-1 among them.

The sequence was collected from a girl aged 5-17 years with multiple sclerosis. This chain connects TRBV15 to TRBJ2-5, with 10 bases fitting TRBD2. What was sequenced was blood. The CDR3 sequence: CATSPTSGIDPEQYF. The CDR3 DNA sequence: TGTGCCACCAGCCCAACTAGCGGGATTGACCCTGAGCAGTACTTC.